This is a list of T cell receptor beta chains from one sample in a study of HIV-infected children after antiretroviral therapy interruption. A single record per CDR3 protein comes from TCRdb applying MiXCR to the 3' RACE reads. The sample shows more than 35,000 distinct CDR3 sequences, about 6.5% of them seen only once. The source material was CD45RA+ CD4+ T cells from PBMCs, pooled from several time points, sampled from a donor given antiretroviral therapy, either interrupted or continuous. These receptor sequences come from a pool of human donors with HIV. Each CDR3 is given with its conserved first and last residue. D genes are given only for firm matches. Part of the rows lack a size; the others show once, few, many or a class for expanded clones.

d_gene: TRBD2
v_gene: TRBV4-2
j_gene: TRBJ2-3
abundance: few
CDR3nt: TGTGCCAGCAGCCATAAACTAGCGGGGTTCACAGATACGCAGTATTTT
CDR3aa: CASSHKLAGFTDTQYF

d_gene: TRBD1
v_gene: TRBV7-3
j_gene: TRBJ2-6
abundance: many
CDR3nt: TGTGCCAGCAGCCCGACAGGGACCAGAGGGATCTCTGGGGCCAACGTCCTGACTTTC
CDR3aa: CASSPTGTRGISGANVLTF

d_gene: TRBD2
v_gene: TRBV15
j_gene: TRBJ2-1
abundance: -
CDR3nt: TGTGCCACCAGCAGAAGTTTAGCGGGAGGGCCCAACAATGAGCAGTTCTTC
CDR3aa: CATSRSLAGGPNNEQFF

d_gene: -
v_gene: TRBV3-1
j_gene: TRBJ2-7
abundance: few
CDR3nt: TGTGCCAGCAGCCAACTAGGGGCAGTTCTTGACTCGGGCGAGCAGTACTTC
CDR3aa: CASSQLGAVLDSGEQYF

d_gene: TRBD1
v_gene: TRBV19
j_gene: TRBJ2-1
abundance: few
CDR3nt: TGTGCCAGTAGTATCGAGACAGGGGGCGTAGAGCAGTTCTTC
CDR3aa: CASSIETGGVEQFF

d_gene: -
v_gene: TRBV6-2/TRBV6-3
j_gene: TRBJ1-6
abundance: many
CDR3nt: TGTGCCAGCAGGACAGGACAAAATTCACCCCTCCACTTT
CDR3aa: CASRTGQNSPLHF

d_gene: -
v_gene: TRBV18
j_gene: TRBJ1-4
abundance: many
CDR3nt: TGTGCCAGCTCACCGGTGATAACCCCTAATGAAAAACTGTTTTTT
CDR3aa: CASSPVITPNEKLFF

d_gene: TRBD1
v_gene: TRBV12-3/TRBV12-4
j_gene: TRBJ1-4
abundance: many
CDR3nt: TGTGCCAGCAGTTTCGTTCCGACAGGGTCAACTGAAAAACTGTTTTTT
CDR3aa: CASSFVPTGSTEKLFF

d_gene: TRBD1
v_gene: TRBV18
j_gene: TRBJ2-1
abundance: many
CDR3nt: TGTGCCAGCTCACCGGACAGGGCTCGGAACAATGAGCAGTTCTTC
CDR3aa: CASSPDRARNNEQFF

d_gene: -
v_gene: TRBV6-6
j_gene: TRBJ2-1
abundance: many
CDR3nt: TGTGCCAGCACTCCTGATTTGGGGTCCTACAATGAGCAGTTCTTC
CDR3aa: CASTPDLGSYNEQFF

d_gene: -
v_gene: TRBV27
j_gene: TRBJ2-1
abundance: many
CDR3nt: TGTGCCAGCAGTTTCCGTTCGGGCATAATGGGTGAGCAGTTCTTC
CDR3aa: CASSFRSGIMGEQFF

d_gene: -
v_gene: TRBV30
j_gene: TRBJ1-6
abundance: many
CDR3nt: TGTGCCTGGAGCCTAGCGATGGGGAATTCACCCCTCCACTTT
CDR3aa: CAWSLAMGNSPLHF

d_gene: TRBD1
v_gene: TRBV12-3/TRBV12-4
j_gene: TRBJ2-3
abundance: many
CDR3nt: TGTGCCAGCAGTTTAGGGGACAGGAACATCGATACGCAGTATTTT
CDR3aa: CASSLGDRNIDTQYF

d_gene: TRBD1
v_gene: TRBV7-9
j_gene: TRBJ2-7
abundance: many
CDR3nt: TGTGCCAGCAGCTTAACTGGACAGGGGGCCAACGAGCAGTACTTC
CDR3aa: CASSLTGQGANEQYF

d_gene: -
v_gene: TRBV6-2/TRBV6-3
j_gene: TRBJ2-3
abundance: many
CDR3nt: TGTGCCAGCAGTCGGACAGCGCCGATCACAGATACGCAGTATTTT
CDR3aa: CASSRTAPITDTQYF

d_gene: -
v_gene: TRBV4-1
j_gene: TRBJ1-4
abundance: many
CDR3nt: TGCGCCAGCAGCCAAGAAAGGGGAAATGAAAAACTGTTTTTT
CDR3aa: CASSQERGNEKLFF

d_gene: -
v_gene: TRBV3-1
j_gene: TRBJ2-4
abundance: few
CDR3nt: TGTGCCAGCAGCCACGATGCCTCGAGCATTCAGTACTTC
CDR3aa: CASSHDASSIQYF

d_gene: -
v_gene: TRBV18
j_gene: TRBJ1-2
abundance: many
CDR3nt: TGTGCCAGCTCGCTAGATCAAACTAACGGCTATGGCTACACCTTC
CDR3aa: CASSLDQTNGYGYTF

d_gene: -
v_gene: TRBV28
j_gene: TRBJ2-5
abundance: many
CDR3nt: TGTGCTAGCACCCCTCCCGTTAACCAAGACACCCAGTACTTT
CDR3aa: CASTPPVNQDTQYF

d_gene: TRBD1
v_gene: TRBV6-6
j_gene: TRBJ1-6
abundance: many
CDR3nt: TGTGCCAGCGGTGGGACAGGGGATTCGCCCCTCTACTTT
CDR3aa: CASGGTGDSPLYF

d_gene: TRBD1
v_gene: TRBV29-1
j_gene: TRBJ2-7
abundance: many
CDR3nt: TGCAGCGTTCAAGCCTCCCCAGGGGGCCCTTACGGGCAGTACTTC
CDR3aa: CSVQASPGGPYGQYF

d_gene: TRBD1
v_gene: TRBV7-2
j_gene: TRBJ2-5
abundance: many
CDR3nt: TGTGCCAGCAGCTTACACGACAGGGGCCTGAATATTGAGACCCAGTACTTC
CDR3aa: CASSLHDRGLNIETQYF

d_gene: -
v_gene: TRBV6-5
j_gene: TRBJ1-1
abundance: many
CDR3nt: TGTGCCAGCAGTCCAAACACAGTAAGGAACACTGAAGCTTTCTTT
CDR3aa: CASSPNTVRNTEAFF

d_gene: TRBD2
v_gene: TRBV7-2
j_gene: TRBJ2-5
abundance: many
CDR3nt: TGTGCCAGCAGCCCCCGTCCCCTAGCGGGGGGCGTTTACACGAGAGAGACCCAGTACTTC
CDR3aa: CASSPRPLAGGVYTRETQYF

d_gene: -
v_gene: TRBV6-2/TRBV6-3
j_gene: TRBJ2-1
abundance: -
CDR3nt: TGTGCCACCGCCCGATACAATGAGCAGTTCTTC
CDR3aa: CATARYNEQFF

d_gene: -
v_gene: TRBV5-1
j_gene: TRBJ2-2
abundance: many
CDR3nt: TGCGCCAGCAGCTTGGTAGGCAGCGCGAACACCGGGGAGCTGTTTTTT
CDR3aa: CASSLVGSANTGELFF

d_gene: -
v_gene: TRBV12-5
j_gene: TRBJ2-7
abundance: few
CDR3nt: TGTGCTAGTGGTTTGGTACATCGGAGCTCCTACGAGCAGTACTTC
CDR3aa: CASGLVHRSSYEQYF

d_gene: TRBD1
v_gene: TRBV9
j_gene: TRBJ1-1
abundance: many
CDR3nt: TGTGCCAGCAGCGTAGAGGGCCGCCGGGACAGTGAAGCTTTCTTT
CDR3aa: CASSVEGRRDSEAFF

d_gene: -
v_gene: TRBV7-2
j_gene: TRBJ1-6
abundance: -
CDR3nt: TGTGCCAGCAGCTCTTTCCCCAGGTTTAATAATTCACCCCTCCACTTT
CDR3aa: CASSSFPRFNNSPLHF

d_gene: -
v_gene: TRBV6-5
j_gene: TRBJ1-3
abundance: few
CDR3nt: TGTGCCAGCAGTCGCGGGGGGCCTGGAAACACCATATATTTT
CDR3aa: CASSRGGPGNTIYF

d_gene: -
v_gene: TRBV20-1
j_gene: TRBJ2-3
abundance: many
CDR3nt: TGCAGTGCGTCCGTCCGGGTCCTAAAGGGAGATACGCAGTATTTT
CDR3aa: CSASVRVLKGDTQYF

d_gene: TRBD2
v_gene: TRBV7-2
j_gene: TRBJ2-3
abundance: -
CDR3nt: TGTGCCAGCAGCGGTCGGGCGGGGGGGCCCGGGAATACGCAGTATTTT
CDR3aa: CASSGRAGGPGNTQYF

d_gene: -
v_gene: TRBV24-1
j_gene: TRBJ2-2
abundance: many
CDR3nt: TGTGCCACCAGTTGGGGGCCCGGGGAGCTGTTTTTT
CDR3aa: CATSWGPGELFF

d_gene: -
v_gene: TRBV28
j_gene: TRBJ2-6
abundance: many
CDR3nt: TGTGCCAGCAATGGGGGTGAGGCTGGGGCCAACGTCCTGACTTTC
CDR3aa: CASNGGEAGANVLTF

d_gene: -
v_gene: TRBV23-1
j_gene: TRBJ1-2
abundance: -
CDR3nt: TGCGCCAGCAGTCACCACCGGGACTTCTTCGCGGACTATGGCTACACCTTC
CDR3aa: CASSHHRDFFADYGYTF

d_gene: TRBD2
v_gene: TRBV7-9
j_gene: TRBJ2-2
abundance: many
CDR3nt: TGTGCCAGCAGCTCGGGAGGGCCCCGGACCGGGGAGCTGTTTTTT
CDR3aa: CASSSGGPRTGELFF

d_gene: -
v_gene: TRBV5-1
j_gene: TRBJ1-1
abundance: -
CDR3nt: TGCGCCAGCAGCTTGGTTGTGGGGGCTGAAGCTTTCTTT
CDR3aa: CASSLVVGAEAFF

d_gene: TRBD2
v_gene: TRBV20-1
j_gene: TRBJ2-3
abundance: many
CDR3nt: TGCAGTGCCCGGCGCGCTAGCGGGGACACAGATACGCAGTATTTT
CDR3aa: CSARRASGDTDTQYF

d_gene: -
v_gene: TRBV20-1
j_gene: TRBJ1-6
abundance: many
CDR3nt: TGCAGTGCAATCCGAGTTAATTCACCCCTCCACTTT
CDR3aa: CSAIRVNSPLHF

d_gene: -
v_gene: TRBV20-1
j_gene: TRBJ2-7
abundance: few
CDR3nt: TGCAGTGCACCTGGGACTGGGTACGAGCAGTACTTC
CDR3aa: CSAPGTGYEQYF

d_gene: -
v_gene: TRBV27
j_gene: TRBJ2-5
abundance: -
CDR3nt: TGTGCCAGCCGGACCCGACCACAAGAGACCCAGTACTTC
CDR3aa: CASRTRPQETQYF

d_gene: TRBD1
v_gene: TRBV20-1
j_gene: TRBJ1-5
abundance: many
CDR3nt: TGCAGTGCTAGAAACCGTGAGGGGGCTCAGCCCCAGCATTTT
CDR3aa: CSARNREGAQPQHF

d_gene: -
v_gene: TRBV12-3/TRBV12-4
j_gene: TRBJ2-3
abundance: -
CDR3nt: TGTGCCAGCAGTTTCAGGGGAGAAACGCTGTATTTT
CDR3aa: CASSFRGETLYF

d_gene: -
v_gene: TRBV24-1
j_gene: TRBJ1-1
abundance: many
CDR3nt: TGTGCCACCAGTGATTCTGGGGTTAGCACTGAAGCTTTCTTT
CDR3aa: CATSDSGVSTEAFF

d_gene: TRBD1
v_gene: TRBV5-4
j_gene: TRBJ2-1
abundance: many
CDR3nt: TGTGCCAGCAGCTTGGGGGACAGGCCTAAGGAGCAGTTCTTC
CDR3aa: CASSLGDRPKEQFF

d_gene: -
v_gene: TRBV18
j_gene: TRBJ1-1
abundance: -
CDR3nt: TGTGCCAGCTCACCAACCAGGATAGAGGGTAAGGAAGCTTTCTTT
CDR3aa: CASSPTRIEGKEAFF

d_gene: TRBD1
v_gene: TRBV5-3
j_gene: TRBJ2-3
abundance: many
CDR3nt: TGTGCCAGAAGCTTCGCGGACAGGGAGGGCACAGATACGCAGTATTTT
CDR3aa: CARSFADREGTDTQYF

d_gene: -
v_gene: TRBV7-2
j_gene: TRBJ1-3
abundance: many
CDR3nt: TGTGCCAGCAGCTTATCCCTCTTAAACACCATATATTTT
CDR3aa: CASSLSLLNTIYF

d_gene: TRBD1
v_gene: TRBV6-2/TRBV6-3
j_gene: TRBJ1-1
abundance: few
CDR3nt: TGTGCCAGCAGCAGGGACAGTCGGAACACTGAAGCTTTCTTT
CDR3aa: CASSRDSRNTEAFF

d_gene: TRBD1
v_gene: TRBV5-5
j_gene: TRBJ1-2
abundance: many
CDR3nt: TGTGCCAGCAGCTCCCGGACAGGAACTAACTATGGCTACACCTTC
CDR3aa: CASSSRTGTNYGYTF

d_gene: TRBD2
v_gene: TRBV24-1
j_gene: TRBJ2-1
abundance: many
CDR3nt: TGTGCCACCAGTGTTGGACTAGCGGAATACAATGAGCAGTTCTTC
CDR3aa: CATSVGLAEYNEQFF

d_gene: TRBD1
v_gene: TRBV5-1
j_gene: TRBJ2-2
abundance: -
CDR3nt: TGCGCCAGCAGCTTGGTCTCGGGACAGGGCTCCACCGGGGAGCTGTTTTTT
CDR3aa: CASSLVSGQGSTGELFF

d_gene: -
v_gene: TRBV19
j_gene: TRBJ1-5
abundance: -
CDR3nt: TGTGCCAGTATTGAGTGTCAGCCCCAGCATTTT
CDR3aa: CASIECQPQHF

d_gene: TRBD2
v_gene: TRBV7-3
j_gene: TRBJ2-2
abundance: many
CDR3nt: TGTGCCAGCAGCGCATCGACTAGCGGGCGAACCGGGGAGCTGTTTTTT
CDR3aa: CASSASTSGRTGELFF